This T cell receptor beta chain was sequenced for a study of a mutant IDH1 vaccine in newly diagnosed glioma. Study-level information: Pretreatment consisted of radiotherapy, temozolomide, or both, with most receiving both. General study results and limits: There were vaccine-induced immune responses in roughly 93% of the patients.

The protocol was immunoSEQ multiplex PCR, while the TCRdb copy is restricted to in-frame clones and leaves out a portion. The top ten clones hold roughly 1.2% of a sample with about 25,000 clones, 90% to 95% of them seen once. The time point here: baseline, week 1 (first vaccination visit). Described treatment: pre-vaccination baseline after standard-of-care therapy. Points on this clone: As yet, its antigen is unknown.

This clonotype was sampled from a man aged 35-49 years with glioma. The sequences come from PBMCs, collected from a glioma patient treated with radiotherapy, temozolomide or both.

The CDR3 here is CASSVGSGTYEQYF. CDR3 coding DNA: TGTGCCAGCAGCGTAGGCTCAGGGACGTACGAGCAGTACTTC. J is TRBJ2-7 and V is TRBV9; D is perhaps TRBD1 or TRBD2 (5 bases each). Germline CDR1 and CDR2: SGDLS and YYNGEE. The CDR3 contains 14 residues. Trimming took 0 bases from V and 4 from J, leaving 11 bases between them. Together with reference TRBV9 and TRBJ2-7, the CDR3 gives the full variable domain: DSGVTQTPKHLITATGQRVTLRCSPRSGDLSVYWYQQSLDQGLQFLIQYYNGEERAKGNILERFSAQQFPDLHSELNLSSLELGDSALYFCASSVGSGTYEQYFGPGTRLTVT.